These 4 T cell receptor beta chains were sequenced from one sample in a study of T cells after posttransplantation cyclophosphamide. Libraries were prepared by immunoSEQ multiplex PCR; TCRdb keeps only in-frame clonotypes and omits some of them. This repertoire shows fewer than 7,000 clones, around 90% found once; its top ten account for approximately 4.5%. Busulfan-fludarabine conditioning, marrow transplant, and cyclophosphamide on days +3 and +4 were administered. This specimen was CD8+ T cells sorted from blood, taken after allogeneic stem cell transplant with posttransplant cyclophosphamide. The receptors come from a male patient aged 55 to 69 who received an allogeneic stem cell transplant from a related donor and was CMV-positive. Some T cells may arise from the graft donor.

The chain carries TRBV19 and TRBJ1-2; the D is unclear. Per the germline V gene, CDR1 is LNHDA and CDR2 is SQIVND (reference sequence). V lost 6 bases and J lost 1, with 6 bases in between. This CDR3 is built from 12 residues. The CDR3 reads CASSTDNYGYTF. The CDR3 DNA reads TGTGCCAGTAGCACTGATAACTATGGCTACACCTTC.

This clone was seen a single time. The rearrangement uses TRBV13 and TRBJ2-1; TRBD1 matches 9 bases. CDR1 is PRHDT and CDR2 is FYEKMQ in the germline V gene (reference sequence). V was clipped by 6 bases and J by 0 bases; unmatched bases: 18. CDR3 length: 20 amino acids. Written as DNA, the CDR3 is TGTGCCAGCAGTCCCCCTCCGGGACAGGGACCTCTGAGCTCCTACAATGAGCAGTTCTTC. It translates to CASSPPPGQGPLSSYNEQFF.

The chain joins TRBV7-2 to TRBJ2-7; 9 nucleotides agree with TRBD2. The CDR3 runs to 16 residues. Per the germline V gene, CDR1 is SGHTA and CDR2 is FQGNSA. The V and J ends lost 5 bases and 3 bases, in that order; junction bases with no gene match: 11. For the CDR3, the DNA is TGTGCCAGCAGCATCAGTCCCGGGACTAGCCTCTACGAGCAGTACTTC. Encoded protein: CASSISPGTSLYEQYF.

V and J are TRBV9 and TRBJ1-1; 9 bases map to TRBD1. The trim removed 0 bases at V and 4 bases at J, leaving 4 bases unmatched. CDR1 is SGDLS, CDR2 YYNGEE, per germline. This CDR3 region has 15 residues. The CDR3 DNA reads TGTGCCAGCAGCGTAGATGGGACAGGGACCACTGAAGCTTTCTTT. Residues: CASSVDGTGTTEAFF.